This TCR beta chain was identified during a study of blood T cell repertoires in COVID-19. Original analysis: Reference gene primers were amplified, and this amplification served to estimate nucleated cell counts. Here immunoSEQ multiplex PCR was the method, and the copy in TCRdb shows in-frame clones only, minus some. That table supplies the V and J calls and clone size; D and trimming were determined from the DNA. In the table there are around 250,000 clones, about nine tenths of which are singletons. This clonotype originated in a woman aged 25 to 39 with active or convalescent COVID-19. Sequencing was done on a sample of peripheral blood.

This CDR3 is CASSHHRGGTGGPDTQYF. Written as DNA, the CDR3 is TGTGCCAGCAGTCACCACCGGGGAGGGACAGGGGGCCCAGATACGCAGTATTTT. The rearrangement uses TRBV6-2 or TRBV6-3 and TRBJ2-3; 12 bases agree with TRBD1. There are 18 residues in the CDR3. J lost 4 bases, V lost 5 bases, and 13 bases had no gene match. Looked up from germline, CDR1 is MNHEY and CDR2 is SVGEGT.